This entry is about one TCR beta chain. The sample comes from a study of technical replicates of blood from several donors. Germline-derived CDR1 and CDR2 are SGHDT and YYEEEE. CDR3 size: 12 residues. The V end lost 4 bases, the J end lost 11 bases, and 12 bases lay between the germline ends. Produced via immunoSEQ multiplex PCR; TCRdb's table is partial and in-frame only. The sample includes tens of thousands of clones, roughly 90% of them seen just once. Input material: T cells isolated from PBMCs. The chain employs TRBV5-6 and TRBJ1-4; a weak D match, TRBD1 (5 bases). The sequence derives from a human donor in good health. CDR3 amino acids: CASSLLRGKLFF. The CDR3 DNA sequence: TGTGCCAGCAGCCTACTCCGGGGGAAACTGTTTTTT.